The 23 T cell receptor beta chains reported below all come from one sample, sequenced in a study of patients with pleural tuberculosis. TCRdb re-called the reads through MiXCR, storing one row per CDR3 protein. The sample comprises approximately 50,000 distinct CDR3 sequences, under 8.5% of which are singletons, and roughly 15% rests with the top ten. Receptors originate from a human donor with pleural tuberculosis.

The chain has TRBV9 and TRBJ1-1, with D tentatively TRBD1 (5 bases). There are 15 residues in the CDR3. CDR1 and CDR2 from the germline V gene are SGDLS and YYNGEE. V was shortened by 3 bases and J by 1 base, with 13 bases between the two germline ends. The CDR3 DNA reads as TGTGCCAGCAGCGGAGCCGGGACGGCGAACACTGAAGCTTTCTTT. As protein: CASSGAGTANTEAFF.

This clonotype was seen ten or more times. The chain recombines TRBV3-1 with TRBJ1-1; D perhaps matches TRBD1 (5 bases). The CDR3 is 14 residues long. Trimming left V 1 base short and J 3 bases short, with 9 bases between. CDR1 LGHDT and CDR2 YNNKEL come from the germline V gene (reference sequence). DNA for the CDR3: TGTGCCAGCAGCCAAGGCCCGACAGACACTGAAGCTTTCTTT. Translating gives CASSQGPTDTEAFF.

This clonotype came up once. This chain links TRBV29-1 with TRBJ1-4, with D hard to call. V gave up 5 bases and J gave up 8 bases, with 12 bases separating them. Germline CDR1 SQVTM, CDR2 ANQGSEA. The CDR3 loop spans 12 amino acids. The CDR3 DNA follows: TGCAGCGTTCGCCCTCAAAGGGAAAAACTGTTTTTT. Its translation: CSVRPQREKLFF. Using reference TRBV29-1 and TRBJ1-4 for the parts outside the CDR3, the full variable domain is SAVISQKPSRDICQRGTSLTIQCQVDSQVTMMFWYRQQPGQSLTLIATANQGSEATYESGFVIDKFPISRPNLTFSTLTVSNMSPEDSSIYLCSVRPQREKLFFGSGTQLSVL.

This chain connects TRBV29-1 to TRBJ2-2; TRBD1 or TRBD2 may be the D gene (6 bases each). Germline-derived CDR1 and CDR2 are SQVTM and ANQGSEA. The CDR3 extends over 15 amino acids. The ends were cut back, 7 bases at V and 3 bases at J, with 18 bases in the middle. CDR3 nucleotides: TGCAGCGCCCAGACCGGGGGCACCTACACCGGGGAGCTGTTTTTT. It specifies CSAQTGGTYTGELFF.

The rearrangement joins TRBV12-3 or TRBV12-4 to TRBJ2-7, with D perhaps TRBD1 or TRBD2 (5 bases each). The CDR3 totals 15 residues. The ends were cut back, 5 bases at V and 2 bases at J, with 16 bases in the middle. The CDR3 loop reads CASSRVGTTTYEQYF. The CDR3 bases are TGTGCCAGCAGTCGTGTCGGGACCACTACCTACGAGCAGTACTTC.

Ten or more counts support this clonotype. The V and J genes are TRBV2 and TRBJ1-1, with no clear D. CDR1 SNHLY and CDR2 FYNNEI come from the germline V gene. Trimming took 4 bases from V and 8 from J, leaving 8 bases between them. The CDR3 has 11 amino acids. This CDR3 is CASSVETEAFF. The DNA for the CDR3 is TGTGCCAGCAGTGTGGAGACGGAAGCTTTCTTT.

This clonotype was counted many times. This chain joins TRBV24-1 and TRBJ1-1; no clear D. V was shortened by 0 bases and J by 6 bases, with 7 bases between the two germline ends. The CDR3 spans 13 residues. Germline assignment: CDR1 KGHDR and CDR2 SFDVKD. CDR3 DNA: TGTGCCACCAGTGATTTGCTGGGGTCTGAAGCTTTCTTT. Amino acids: CATSDLLGSEAFF.

CDR3 nucleotide sequence: TGCAGTGCTAGACTCCTAATAACTAGCGGGAGCACAGATACGCAGTATTTT. Its protein product is CSARLLITSGSTDTQYF. The genes are TRBV20-1 and TRBJ2-3; 9 nucleotides agree with TRBD2. The CDR3 spans 17 residues. The ends lost 2 bases at V and 0 bases at J; junction bases unmatched: 9. Germline values: CDR1 DFQATT, CDR2 SNEGSKA (reference sequence).

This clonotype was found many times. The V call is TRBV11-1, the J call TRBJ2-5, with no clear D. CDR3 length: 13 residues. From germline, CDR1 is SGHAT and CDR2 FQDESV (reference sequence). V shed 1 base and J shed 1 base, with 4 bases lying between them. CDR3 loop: CASSLEAQETQYF. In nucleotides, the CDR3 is TGTGCCAGCAGCTTAGAAGCCCAAGAGACCCAGTACTTC.

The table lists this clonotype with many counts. The CDR3 loop is CASRDRSGANVLTF. CDR3 DNA: TGTGCCAGCAGGGACAGGTCTGGGGCCAACGTCCTGACTTTC. This chain uses TRBV27 with TRBJ2-6; 7 positions agree with TRBD1. The CDR3 contains 14 residues. The V segment lost 6 bases and the J segment 1 base; nucleotides outside the gene matches: 0. The germline V gene encodes CDR1 MNHEY and CDR2 SMNVEV (reference sequence).

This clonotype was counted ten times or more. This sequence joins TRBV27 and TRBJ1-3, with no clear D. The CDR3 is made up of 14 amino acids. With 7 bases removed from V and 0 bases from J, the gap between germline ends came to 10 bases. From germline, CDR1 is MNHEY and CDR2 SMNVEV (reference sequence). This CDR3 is CASKTVASGNTIYF. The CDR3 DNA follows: TGTGCCAGCAAAACAGTTGCCTCTGGAAACACCATATATTTT.

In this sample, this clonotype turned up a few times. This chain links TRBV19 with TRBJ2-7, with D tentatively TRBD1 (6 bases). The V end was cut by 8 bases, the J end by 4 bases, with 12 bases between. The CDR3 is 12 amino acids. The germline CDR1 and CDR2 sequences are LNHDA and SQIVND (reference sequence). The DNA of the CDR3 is TGTGCCAGTGGAACACAGGGATACGAGCAGTACTTC. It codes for CASGTQGYEQYF.

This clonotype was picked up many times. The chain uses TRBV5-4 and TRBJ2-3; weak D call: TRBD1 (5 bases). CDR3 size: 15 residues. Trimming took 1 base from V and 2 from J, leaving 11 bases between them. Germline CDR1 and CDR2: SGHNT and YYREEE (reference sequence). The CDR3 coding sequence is TGTGCCAGCAGCTTGTTGTCAGGGTACACAGATACGCAGTATTTT. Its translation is CASSLLSGYTDTQYF.

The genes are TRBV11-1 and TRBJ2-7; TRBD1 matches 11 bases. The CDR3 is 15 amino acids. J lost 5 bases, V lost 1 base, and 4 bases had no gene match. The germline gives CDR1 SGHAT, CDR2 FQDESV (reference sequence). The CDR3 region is CASSLVGQGANEQYF. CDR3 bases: TGTGCCAGCAGCTTAGTCGGACAGGGGGCCAACGAGCAGTACTTC.

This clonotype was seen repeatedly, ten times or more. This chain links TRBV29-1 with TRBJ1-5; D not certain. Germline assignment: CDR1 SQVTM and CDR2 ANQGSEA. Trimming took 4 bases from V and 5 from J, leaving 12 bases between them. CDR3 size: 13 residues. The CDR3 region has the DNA TGCAGCGTTGCCAACAGAGACTATCAGCCCCAGCATTTT. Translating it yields CSVANRDYQPQHF.

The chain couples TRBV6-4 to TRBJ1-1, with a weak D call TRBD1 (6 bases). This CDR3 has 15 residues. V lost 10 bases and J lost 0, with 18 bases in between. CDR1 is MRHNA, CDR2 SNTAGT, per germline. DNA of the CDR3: TGTGCCAACAGGGACGGTGGAGCTATGAACACTGAAGCTTTCTTT. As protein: CANRDGGAMNTEAFF.

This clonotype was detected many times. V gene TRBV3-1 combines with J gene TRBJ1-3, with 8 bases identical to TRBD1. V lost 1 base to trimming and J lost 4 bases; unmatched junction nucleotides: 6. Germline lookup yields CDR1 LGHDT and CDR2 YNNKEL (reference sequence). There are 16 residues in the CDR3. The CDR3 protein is CASSQVRTGRGNTIYF. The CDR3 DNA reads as TGTGCCAGCAGCCAAGTTAGGACAGGGAGGGGAAACACCATATATTTT.

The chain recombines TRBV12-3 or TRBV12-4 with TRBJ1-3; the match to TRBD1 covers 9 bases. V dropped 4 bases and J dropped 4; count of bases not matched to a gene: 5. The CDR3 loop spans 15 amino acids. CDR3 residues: CASSSGTGNGNTIYF. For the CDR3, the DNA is TGTGCCAGCAGTTCCGGGACAGGGAACGGAAACACCATATATTTT.

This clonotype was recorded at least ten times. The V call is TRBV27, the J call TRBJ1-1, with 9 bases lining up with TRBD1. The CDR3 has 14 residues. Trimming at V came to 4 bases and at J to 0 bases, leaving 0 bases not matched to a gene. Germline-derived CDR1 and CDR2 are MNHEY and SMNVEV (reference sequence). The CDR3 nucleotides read TGTGCCAGCAGTTGGGACAGGGTGAACACTGAAGCTTTCTTT. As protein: CASSWDRVNTEAFF.

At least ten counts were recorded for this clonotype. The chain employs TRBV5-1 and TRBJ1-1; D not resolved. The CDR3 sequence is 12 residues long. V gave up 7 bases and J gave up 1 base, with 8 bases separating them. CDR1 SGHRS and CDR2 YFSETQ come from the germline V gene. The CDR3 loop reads CASHQTNTEAFF. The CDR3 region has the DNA TGCGCCAGCCATCAGACGAACACTGAAGCTTTCTTT.

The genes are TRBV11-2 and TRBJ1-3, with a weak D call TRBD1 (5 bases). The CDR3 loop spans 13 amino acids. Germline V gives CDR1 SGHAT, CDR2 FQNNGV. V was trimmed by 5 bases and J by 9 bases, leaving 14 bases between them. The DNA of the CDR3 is TGTGCCAGCAGCCCGGAGGGGTCGCGCACCATATATTTT. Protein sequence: CASSPEGSRTIYF. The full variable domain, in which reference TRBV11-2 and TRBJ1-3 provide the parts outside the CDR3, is EAGVAQSPRYKIIEKRQSVAFWCNPISGHATLYWYQQILGQGPKLLIQFQNNGVVDDSQLPKDRFSAERLKGVDSTLKIQPAKLEDSAVYLCASSPEGSRTIYFGEGSWLTVV.

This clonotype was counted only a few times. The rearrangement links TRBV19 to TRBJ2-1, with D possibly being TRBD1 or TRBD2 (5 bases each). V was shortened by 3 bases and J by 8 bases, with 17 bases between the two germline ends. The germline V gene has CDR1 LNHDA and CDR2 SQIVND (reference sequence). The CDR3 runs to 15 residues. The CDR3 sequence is CASSIRAGYGDEQFF. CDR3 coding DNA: TGTGCCAGTAGTATCAGAGCAGGGTACGGGGATGAGCAGTTCTTC.

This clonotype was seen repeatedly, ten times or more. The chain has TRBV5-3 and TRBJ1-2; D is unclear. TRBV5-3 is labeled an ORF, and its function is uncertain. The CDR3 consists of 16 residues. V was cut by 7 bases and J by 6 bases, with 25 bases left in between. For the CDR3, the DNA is TGTGCCAGAGTACTTTTACTTTCCGGGGAAGAGGATGGCTACACCTTC. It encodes CARVLLLSGEEDGYTF.